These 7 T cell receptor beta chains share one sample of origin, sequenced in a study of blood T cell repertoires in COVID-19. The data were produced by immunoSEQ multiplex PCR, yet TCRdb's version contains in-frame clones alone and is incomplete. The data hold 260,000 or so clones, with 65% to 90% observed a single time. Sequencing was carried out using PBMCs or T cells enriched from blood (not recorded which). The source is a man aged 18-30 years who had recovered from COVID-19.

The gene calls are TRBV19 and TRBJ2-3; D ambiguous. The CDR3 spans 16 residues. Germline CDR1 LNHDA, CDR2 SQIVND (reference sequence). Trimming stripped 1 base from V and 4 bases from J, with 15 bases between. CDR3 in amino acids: CASSIGLIKGPDTQYF. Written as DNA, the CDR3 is TGTGCCAGTAGTATAGGACTGATTAAAGGCCCAGATACGCAGTATTTT.

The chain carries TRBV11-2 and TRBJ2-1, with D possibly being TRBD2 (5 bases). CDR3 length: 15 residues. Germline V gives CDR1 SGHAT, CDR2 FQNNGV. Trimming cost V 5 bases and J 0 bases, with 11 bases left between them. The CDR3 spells CASSLARSSYNEQFF. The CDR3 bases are TGTGCCAGCAGCCTAGCCCGGAGCTCCTACAATGAGCAGTTCTTC. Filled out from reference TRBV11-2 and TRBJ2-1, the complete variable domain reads EAGVAQSPRYKIIEKRQSVAFWCNPISGHATLYWYQQILGQGPKLLIQFQNNGVVDDSQLPKDRFSAERLKGVDSTLKIQPAKLEDSAVYLCASSLARSSYNEQFFGPGTRLTVL.

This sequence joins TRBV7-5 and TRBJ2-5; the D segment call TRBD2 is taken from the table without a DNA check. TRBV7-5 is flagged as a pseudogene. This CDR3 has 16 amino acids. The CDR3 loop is CARRLGGLAGAETQYF. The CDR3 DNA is TGTGCCAGACGCTTGGGCGGACTAGCGGGAGCAGAGACCCAGTACTTC.

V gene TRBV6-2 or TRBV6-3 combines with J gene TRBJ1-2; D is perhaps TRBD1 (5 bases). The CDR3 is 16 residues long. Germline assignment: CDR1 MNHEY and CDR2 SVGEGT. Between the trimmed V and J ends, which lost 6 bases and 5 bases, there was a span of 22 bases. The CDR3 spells CASSSPDTQATYGYTF. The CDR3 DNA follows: TGTGCCAGCAGCTCCCCGGACACCCAGGCGACATATGGCTACACCTTC.

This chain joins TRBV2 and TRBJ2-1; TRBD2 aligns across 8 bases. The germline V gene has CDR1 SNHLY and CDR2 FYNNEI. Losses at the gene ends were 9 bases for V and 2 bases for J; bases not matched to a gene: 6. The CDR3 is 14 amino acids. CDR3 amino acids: CASATGGPYNEQFF. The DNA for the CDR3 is TGTGCCAGTGCTACGGGAGGGCCCTACAATGAGCAGTTCTTC.

The CDR3: CASSPETSGQTLAKNIQYF. For the CDR3, the DNA is TGCGCCAGCAGCCCAGAGACTAGCGGGCAGACTCTAGCCAAAAACATTCAGTACTTC. The chain has TRBV5-1 and TRBJ2-4, with 10 bases identical to TRBD2. V lost 4 bases and J lost 0; bases outside the gene matches: 13. This CDR3 is built from 19 residues. The V gene's germline CDR1 is SGHRS and CDR2 YFSETQ.

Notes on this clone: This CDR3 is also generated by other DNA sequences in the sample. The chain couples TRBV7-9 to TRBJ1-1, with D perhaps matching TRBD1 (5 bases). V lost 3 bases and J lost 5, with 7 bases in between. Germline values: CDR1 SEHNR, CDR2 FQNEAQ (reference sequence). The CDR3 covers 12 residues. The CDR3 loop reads CASSLRGTEAFF. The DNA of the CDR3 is TGTGCCAGCAGCTTGCGGGGGACTGAAGCTTTCTTT.